Described below is a single T cell receptor (beta chain) sequence and its context. Clones were read by immunoSEQ multiplex PCR, and TCRdb kept only the in-frame ones, dropping some. The sample shows 90,000 or so clones, about 85% of them seen only once. The data belong to a study of blood T cell repertoires in COVID-19. About the study: PBMCs, B-cell-depleted T cells, or T cells were the source of the cDNA or gDNA that made up the material.

Trimming took off 1 base at V and 3 bases at J, with 12 bases between the two ends. The CDR3 covers 15 residues. The V gene's germline CDR1 is MNHNS and CDR2 SASEGT. The chain couples TRBV6-1 to TRBJ1-2, with D possibly matching TRBD1 (5 bases). Sequencing input: peripheral blood. The TCR comes from a man between 60 and 75 years old with acute or convalescent COVID-19. CDR3 residues: CASSEVLSGDYGYTF. The CDR3 coding sequence is TGTGCCAGCAGTGAAGTCTTGTCGGGGGACTATGGCTACACCTTC.